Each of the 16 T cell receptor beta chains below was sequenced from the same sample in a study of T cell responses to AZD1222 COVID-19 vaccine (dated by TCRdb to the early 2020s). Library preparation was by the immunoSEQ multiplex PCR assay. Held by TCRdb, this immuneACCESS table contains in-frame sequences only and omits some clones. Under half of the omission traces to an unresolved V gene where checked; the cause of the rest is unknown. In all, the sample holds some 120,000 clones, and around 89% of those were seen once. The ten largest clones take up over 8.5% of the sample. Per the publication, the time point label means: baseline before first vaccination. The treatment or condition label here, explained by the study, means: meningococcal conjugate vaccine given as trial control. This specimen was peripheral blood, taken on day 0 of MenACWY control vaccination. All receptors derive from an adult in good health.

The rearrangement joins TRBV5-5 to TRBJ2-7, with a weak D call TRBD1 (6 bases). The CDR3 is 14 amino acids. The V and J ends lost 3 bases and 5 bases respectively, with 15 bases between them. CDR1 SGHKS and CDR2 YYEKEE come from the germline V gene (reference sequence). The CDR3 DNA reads TGTGCCAGCAGCTCCCGGACAGCCCTACACGAGCAGTACTTC. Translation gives CASSSRTALHEQYF.

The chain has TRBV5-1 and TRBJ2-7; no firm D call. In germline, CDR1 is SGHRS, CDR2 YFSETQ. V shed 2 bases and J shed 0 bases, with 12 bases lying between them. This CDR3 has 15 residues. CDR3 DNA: TGCGCCAGCAGCTTAGGTCTACAGAGCTCCTACGAGCAGTACTTC. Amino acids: CASSLGLQSSYEQYF.

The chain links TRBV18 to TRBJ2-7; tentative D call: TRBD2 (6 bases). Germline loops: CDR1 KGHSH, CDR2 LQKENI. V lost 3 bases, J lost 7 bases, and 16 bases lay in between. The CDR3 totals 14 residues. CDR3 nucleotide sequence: TGTGCCAGCTCACCCCGGCCTAGCGATGAGGAGCAGTACTTC. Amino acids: CASSPRPSDEEQYF.

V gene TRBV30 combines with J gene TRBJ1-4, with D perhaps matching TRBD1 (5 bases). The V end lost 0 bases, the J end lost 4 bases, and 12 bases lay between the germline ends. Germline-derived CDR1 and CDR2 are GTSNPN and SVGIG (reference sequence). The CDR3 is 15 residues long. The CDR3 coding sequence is TGTGCCTGGAGTGTATCGGGGGTCTTTAATGAAAAACTGTTTTTT. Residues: CAWSVSGVFNEKLFF.

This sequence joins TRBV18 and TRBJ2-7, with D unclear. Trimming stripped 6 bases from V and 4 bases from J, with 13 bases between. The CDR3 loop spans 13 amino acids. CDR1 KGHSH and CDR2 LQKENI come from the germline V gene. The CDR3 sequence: CASSHPGLYEQYF. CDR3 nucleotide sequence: TGTGCCAGCTCCCACCCAGGCCTATACGAGCAGTACTTC.

The CDR3 here is CASSLVRSDYGYTF. CDR3 nucleotide sequence: TGTGCCAGCAGCTTAGTACGCTCCGACTATGGCTACACCTTC. V usage is TRBV7-2 and J usage is TRBJ1-2, with D hard to call. This CDR3 has 14 residues. Germline values: CDR1 SGHTA, CDR2 FQGNSA. Trimming took 1 base from V and 3 from J, leaving 9 bases between them.

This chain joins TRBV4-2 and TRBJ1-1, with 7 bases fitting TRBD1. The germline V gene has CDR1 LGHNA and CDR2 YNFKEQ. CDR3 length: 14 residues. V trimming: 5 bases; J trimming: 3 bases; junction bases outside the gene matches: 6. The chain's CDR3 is CASSETGFDTEAFF. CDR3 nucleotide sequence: TGTGCCAGCAGCGAGACAGGGTTTGACACTGAAGCTTTCTTT.

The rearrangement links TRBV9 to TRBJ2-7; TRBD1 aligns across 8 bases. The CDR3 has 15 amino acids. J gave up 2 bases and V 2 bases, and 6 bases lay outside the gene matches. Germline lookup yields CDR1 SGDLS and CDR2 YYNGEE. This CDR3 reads CASSVGTGGTYEQYF. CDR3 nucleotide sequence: TGTGCCAGCAGCGTGGGGACAGGAGGCACCTACGAGCAGTACTTC.

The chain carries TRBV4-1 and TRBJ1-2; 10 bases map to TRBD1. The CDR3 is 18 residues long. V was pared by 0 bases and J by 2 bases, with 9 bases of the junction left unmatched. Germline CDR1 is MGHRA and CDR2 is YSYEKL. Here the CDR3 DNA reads TGCGCCAGCAGCCAAGATCCCCCCGTGACAGGGGGCAACTATGGCTACACCTTC. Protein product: CASSQDPPVTGGNYGYTF.

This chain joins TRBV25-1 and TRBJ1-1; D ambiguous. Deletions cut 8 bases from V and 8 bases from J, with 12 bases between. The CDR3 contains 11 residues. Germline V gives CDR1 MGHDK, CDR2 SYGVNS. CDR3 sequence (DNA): TGTGCCAGCGGCCAAATGGGGGAAGCTTTCTTT. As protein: CASGQMGEAFF.

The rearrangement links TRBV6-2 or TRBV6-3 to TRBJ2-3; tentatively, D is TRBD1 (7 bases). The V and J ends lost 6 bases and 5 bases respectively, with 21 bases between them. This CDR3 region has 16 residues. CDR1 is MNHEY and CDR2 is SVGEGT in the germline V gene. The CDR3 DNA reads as TGTGCCAGCAGCCTCAGGGGGGCTACCAAGGGAGATACGCAGTATTTT. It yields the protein CASSLRGATKGDTQYF.

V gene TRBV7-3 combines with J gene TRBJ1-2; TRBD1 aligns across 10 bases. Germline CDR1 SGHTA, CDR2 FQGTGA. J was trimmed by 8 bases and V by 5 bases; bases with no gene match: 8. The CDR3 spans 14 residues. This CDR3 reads CASSPRQGAAGYTF. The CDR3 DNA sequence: TGTGCCAGCAGCCCGAGACAGGGGGCGGCCGGCTACACCTTC.

CDR3 bases: TGTGCCAGCAGTTATGGGACAGATACGCAGTATTTT. This codes for CASSYGTDTQYF. This chain uses TRBV6-2 or TRBV6-3 with TRBJ2-3; D remains ambiguous. This CDR3 comprises 12 residues. CDR1 MNHEY and CDR2 SVGEGT come from the germline V gene. V lost 3 bases to trimming and J lost 3 bases, with 4 bases between them.

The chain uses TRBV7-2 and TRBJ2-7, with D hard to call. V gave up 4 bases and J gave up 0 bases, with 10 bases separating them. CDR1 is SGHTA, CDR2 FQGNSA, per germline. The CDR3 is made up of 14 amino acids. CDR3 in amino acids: CASSSQISSYEQYF. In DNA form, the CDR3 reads TGTGCCAGCAGCTCACAGATCAGCTCCTACGAGCAGTACTTC. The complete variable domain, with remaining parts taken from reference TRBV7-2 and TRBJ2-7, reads GAGVSQSPSNKVTEKGKDVELRCDPISGHTALYWYRQSLGQGLEFLIYFQGNSAPDKSGLPSDRFSAERTGGSVSTLTIQRTQQEDSAVYLCASSSQISSYEQYFGPGTRLTVT.

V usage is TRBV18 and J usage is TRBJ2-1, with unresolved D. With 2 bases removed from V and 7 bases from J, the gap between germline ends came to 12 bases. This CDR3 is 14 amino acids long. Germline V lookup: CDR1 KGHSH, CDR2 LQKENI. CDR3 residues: CASSPGLTPNEQFF. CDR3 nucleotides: TGTGCCAGCTCACCAGGTTTAACTCCGAATGAGCAGTTCTTC. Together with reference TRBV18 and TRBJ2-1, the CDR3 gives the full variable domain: NAGVMQNPRHLVRRRGQEARLRCSPMKGHSHVYWYRQLPEEGLKFMVYLQKENIIDESGMPKERFSAEFPKEGPSILRIQQVVRGDSAAYFCASSPGLTPNEQFFGPGTRLTVL.

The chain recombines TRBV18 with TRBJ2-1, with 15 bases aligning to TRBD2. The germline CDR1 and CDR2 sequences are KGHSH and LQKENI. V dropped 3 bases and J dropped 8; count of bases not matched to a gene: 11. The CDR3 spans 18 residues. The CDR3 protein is CASSPLGLAGGSRDEQFF. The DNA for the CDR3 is TGTGCCAGCTCACCCCTGGGACTAGCGGGAGGCTCCAGGGATGAGCAGTTCTTC.